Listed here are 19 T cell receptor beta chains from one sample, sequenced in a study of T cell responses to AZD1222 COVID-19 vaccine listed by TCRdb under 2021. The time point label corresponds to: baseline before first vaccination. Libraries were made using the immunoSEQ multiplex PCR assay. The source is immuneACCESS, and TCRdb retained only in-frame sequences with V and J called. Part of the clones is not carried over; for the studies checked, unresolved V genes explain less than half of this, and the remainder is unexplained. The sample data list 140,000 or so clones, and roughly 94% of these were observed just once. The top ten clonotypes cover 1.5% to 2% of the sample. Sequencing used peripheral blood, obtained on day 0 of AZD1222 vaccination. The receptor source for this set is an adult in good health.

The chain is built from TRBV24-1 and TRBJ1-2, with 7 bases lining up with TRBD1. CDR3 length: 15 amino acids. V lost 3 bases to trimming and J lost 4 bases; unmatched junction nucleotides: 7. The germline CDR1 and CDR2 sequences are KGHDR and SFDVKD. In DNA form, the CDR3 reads TGTGCCACCAGTGATCCGGGACAGCAAATCTATGGCTACACCTTC. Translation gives CATSDPGQQIYGYTF.

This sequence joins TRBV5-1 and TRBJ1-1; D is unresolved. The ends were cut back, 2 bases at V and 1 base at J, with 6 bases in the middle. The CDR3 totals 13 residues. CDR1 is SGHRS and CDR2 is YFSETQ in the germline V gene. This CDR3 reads CASSFIGNTEAFF. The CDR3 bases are TGCGCCAGCAGCTTCATAGGGAACACTGAAGCTTTCTTT.

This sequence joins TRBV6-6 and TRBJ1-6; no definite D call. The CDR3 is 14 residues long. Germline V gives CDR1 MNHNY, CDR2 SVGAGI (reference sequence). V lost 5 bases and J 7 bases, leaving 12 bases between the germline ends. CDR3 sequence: CASSTLAKNSPLHF. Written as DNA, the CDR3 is TGTGCCAGCAGTACCCTGGCTAAGAATTCACCCCTCCACTTT.

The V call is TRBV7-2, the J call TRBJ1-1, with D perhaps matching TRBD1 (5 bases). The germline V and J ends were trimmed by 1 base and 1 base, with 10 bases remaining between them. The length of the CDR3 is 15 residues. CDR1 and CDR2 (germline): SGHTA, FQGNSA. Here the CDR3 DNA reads TGTGCCAGCAGCTTAGGACCAGGACAGAACACTGAAGCTTTCTTT. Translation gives CASSLGPGQNTEAFF.

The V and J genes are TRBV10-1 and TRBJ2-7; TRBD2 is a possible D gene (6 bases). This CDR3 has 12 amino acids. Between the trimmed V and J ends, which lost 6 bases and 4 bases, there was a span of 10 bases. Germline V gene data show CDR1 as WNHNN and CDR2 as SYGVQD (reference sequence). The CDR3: CASSGDSYEQYF. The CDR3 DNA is TGCGCCAGCAGCGGGGACTCTTACGAGCAGTACTTC.

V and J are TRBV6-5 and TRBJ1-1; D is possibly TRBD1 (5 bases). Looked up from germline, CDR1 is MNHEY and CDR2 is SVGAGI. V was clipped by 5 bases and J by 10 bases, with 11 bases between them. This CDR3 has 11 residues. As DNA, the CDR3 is TGTGCCAGCAGTCCCGGGGCCGGAGCTTTCTTT. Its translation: CASSPGAGAFF.

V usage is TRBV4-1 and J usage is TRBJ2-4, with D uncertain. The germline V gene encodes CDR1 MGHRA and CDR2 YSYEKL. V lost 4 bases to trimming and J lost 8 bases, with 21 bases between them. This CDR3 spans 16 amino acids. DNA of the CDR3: TGCGCCAGCAGCCCAGCCCCTTCCTGGACGGCGGACATTCAGTACTTC. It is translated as CASSPAPSWTADIQYF.

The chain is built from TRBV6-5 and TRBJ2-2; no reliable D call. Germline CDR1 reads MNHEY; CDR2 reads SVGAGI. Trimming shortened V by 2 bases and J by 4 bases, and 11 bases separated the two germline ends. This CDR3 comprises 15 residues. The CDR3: CASSYMRMSTGELFF. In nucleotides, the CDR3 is TGTGCCAGCAGTTACATGCGAATGAGCACCGGGGAGCTGTTTTTT.

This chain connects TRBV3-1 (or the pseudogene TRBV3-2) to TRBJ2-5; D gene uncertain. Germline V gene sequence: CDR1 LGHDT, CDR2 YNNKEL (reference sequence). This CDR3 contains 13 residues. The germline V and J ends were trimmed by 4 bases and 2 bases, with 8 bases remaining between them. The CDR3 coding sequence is TGTGCCAGCAGCCCCCCCCTACAAGAGACCCAGTACTTC. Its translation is CASSPPLQETQYF.

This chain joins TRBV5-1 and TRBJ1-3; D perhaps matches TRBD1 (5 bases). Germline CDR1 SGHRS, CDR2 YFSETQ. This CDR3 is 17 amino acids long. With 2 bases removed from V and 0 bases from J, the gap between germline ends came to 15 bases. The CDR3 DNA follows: TGCGCCAGCAGCTTACTTGTTGGCGGGACCTCTGGAAACACCATATATTTT. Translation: CASSLLVGGTSGNTIYF.

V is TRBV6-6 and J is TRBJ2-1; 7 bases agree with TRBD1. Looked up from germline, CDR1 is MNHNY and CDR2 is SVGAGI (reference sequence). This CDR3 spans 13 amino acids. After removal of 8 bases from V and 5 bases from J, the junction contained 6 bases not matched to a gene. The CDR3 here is CASEGQKDNEQFF. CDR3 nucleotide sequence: TGTGCCAGCGAGGGACAGAAAGACAATGAGCAGTTCTTC.

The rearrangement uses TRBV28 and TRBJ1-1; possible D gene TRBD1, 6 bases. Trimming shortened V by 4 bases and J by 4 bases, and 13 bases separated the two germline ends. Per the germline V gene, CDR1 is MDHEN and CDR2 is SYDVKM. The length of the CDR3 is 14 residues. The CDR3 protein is CASSSDGDITEAFF. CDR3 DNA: TGTGCCAGCAGTTCGGACGGGGACATCACTGAAGCTTTCTTT.

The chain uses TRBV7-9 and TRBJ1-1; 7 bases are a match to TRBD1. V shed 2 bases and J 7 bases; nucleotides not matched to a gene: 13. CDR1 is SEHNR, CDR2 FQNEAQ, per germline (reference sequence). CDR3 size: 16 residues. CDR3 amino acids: CASSLPIRQGVDEAFF. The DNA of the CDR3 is TGTGCCAGCAGCTTACCCATCCGACAGGGAGTTGATGAAGCTTTCTTT.

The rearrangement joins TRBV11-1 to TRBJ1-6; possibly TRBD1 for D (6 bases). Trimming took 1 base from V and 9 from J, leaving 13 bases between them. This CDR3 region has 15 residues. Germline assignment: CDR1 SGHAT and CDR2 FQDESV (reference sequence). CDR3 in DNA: TGTGCCAGCAGCTTAGGACAGGCCCGGAGTTCACCCCTCCACTTT. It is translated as CASSLGQARSSPLHF.

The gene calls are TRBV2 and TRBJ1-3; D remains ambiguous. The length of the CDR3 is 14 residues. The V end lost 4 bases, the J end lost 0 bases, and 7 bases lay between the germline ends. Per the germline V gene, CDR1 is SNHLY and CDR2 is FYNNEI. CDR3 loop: CASSGHLSGNTIYF. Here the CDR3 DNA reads TGTGCCAGCAGTGGTCACCTCTCTGGAAACACCATATATTTT.

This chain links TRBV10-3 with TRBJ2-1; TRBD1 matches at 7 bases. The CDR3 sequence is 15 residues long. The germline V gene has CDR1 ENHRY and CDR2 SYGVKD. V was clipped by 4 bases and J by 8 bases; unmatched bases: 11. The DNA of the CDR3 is TGTGCCATCAGTGCAGTCAGGGGGTTCGGGGATGAGCAGTTCTTC. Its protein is CAISAVRGFGDEQFF.

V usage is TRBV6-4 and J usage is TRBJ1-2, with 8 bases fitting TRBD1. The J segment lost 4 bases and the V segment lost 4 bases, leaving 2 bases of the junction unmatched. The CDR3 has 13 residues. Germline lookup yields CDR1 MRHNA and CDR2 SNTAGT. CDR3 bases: TGTGCCAGCAGTGCCGACAGGGGCTATGGCTACACCTTC. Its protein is CASSADRGYGYTF.

The CDR3 spells CASSTLLGLYYGYTF. In DNA form, the CDR3 reads TGTGCCAGCAGTACTCTTCTGGGGCTCTACTATGGCTACACCTTC. The J gene is TRBJ1-2, the V gene TRBV6-2 or TRBV6-3, with a weak D call TRBD1 (5 bases). Germline values: CDR1 MNHEY, CDR2 SVGEGT. V was trimmed by 5 bases and J by 3 bases, leaving 16 bases between them. This CDR3 region has 15 residues.

CDR3 residues: CAAGPDRGHYGYTF. The CDR3 coding sequence is TGTGCCGCAGGTCCGGACAGGGGCCACTATGGCTACACCTTC. The chain recombines TRBV19 with TRBJ1-2; TRBD1 agrees at 9 bases. Germline-derived CDR1 and CDR2 are LNHDA and SQIVND (reference sequence). V lost 11 bases, J lost 3 bases, and 10 bases stayed unmatched. This CDR3 is 14 amino acids long.